Listed here are 19 T cell receptor beta chains from one sample, sequenced in a study of blood T cell repertoires in COVID-19. Method: immunoSEQ multiplex PCR; TCRdb's copy keeps in-frame clones and lacks some. The sample has tens of thousands of clones, 70% to 90% seen once; the top ten hold 12%. The sample taken for sequencing was peripheral blood. These receptors were taken from a man in his 70s with active COVID-19.

The chain couples TRBV7-9 to TRBJ1-1; possibly TRBD1 for D (5 bases). Germline CDR1 and CDR2: SEHNR and FQNEAQ (reference sequence). Trimming stripped 5 bases from V and 1 base from J, with 14 bases between. The CDR3 consists of 15 residues. The CDR3 region is CASSRRLGQNTEAFF. The CDR3 DNA reads TGTGCCAGCAGCCGCCGACTCGGACAGAACACTGAAGCTTTCTTT.

The chain joins TRBV3-1 (or the pseudogene TRBV3-2) to TRBJ2-7, with D possibly being TRBD1 (5 bases). CDR3 size: 15 residues. The germline V and J ends were trimmed by 0 bases and 4 bases, with 13 bases remaining between them. From germline, CDR1 is LGHDT and CDR2 YNNKEL (reference sequence). The CDR3 loop reads CASSQDRVRAYEQYF. Here the CDR3 DNA reads TGTGCCAGCAGCCAAGATAGGGTCAGGGCATACGAGCAGTACTTC.

The V and J genes are TRBV2 and TRBJ1-5; 8 bases align to TRBD1. The ends lost 1 base at V and 4 bases at J; junction bases unmatched: 3. The CDR3 is 15 amino acids. CDR1 and CDR2 (germline): SNHLY, FYNNEI. CDR3 sequence reads: CASSEGQGANQPQHF. In DNA form, the CDR3 reads TGTGCCAGCAGTGAAGGCCAGGGGGCGAATCAGCCCCAGCATTTT.

The J gene is TRBJ1-2, the V gene TRBV6-5, with 8 bases identical to TRBD1. V was clipped by 6 bases and J by 8 bases; unmatched bases: 11. The germline V gene encodes CDR1 MNHEY and CDR2 SVGAGI. The CDR3 length is 14 residues. This CDR3 reads CASRGLQGALGYTF. The CDR3 DNA reads as TGTGCCAGCAGAGGACTCCAGGGGGCGTTAGGCTACACCTTC.

The V gene is TRBV5-4, the J gene TRBJ1-4, with 11 bases that match TRBD1. Germline V gives CDR1 SGHNT, CDR2 YYREEE (reference sequence). The CDR3 is 16 amino acids. V shed 2 bases, J shed 6 bases, and the junction held 6 bases outside the gene matches. The CDR3 reads CASSLGQGARDEKLFF. For the CDR3, the DNA is TGTGCCAGCAGCTTAGGACAGGGGGCGAGGGATGAAAAACTGTTTTTT. Full variable domain (remainder filled in from reference TRBV5-4 and TRBJ1-4): ETGVTQSPTHLIKTRGQQVTLRCSSQSGHNTVSWYQQALGQGPQFIFQYYREEENGRGNFPPRFSGLQFPNYSSELNVNALELDDSALYLCASSLGQGARDEKLFFGSGTQLSVL.

This clone occurred a few times. The chain uses TRBV3-1 (or the pseudogene TRBV3-2) and TRBJ2-5, with 7 bases identical to TRBD2. V lost 4 bases to trimming and J lost 0 bases; unmatched junction nucleotides: 8. This CDR3 is built from 16 residues. Germline assignment: CDR1 LGHDT and CDR2 YNNKEL (reference sequence). The CDR3 sequence: CASSPAWGGYQETQYF. The DNA for the CDR3 is TGTGCCAGCAGCCCCGCCTGGGGAGGGTACCAAGAGACCCAGTACTTC.

J is TRBJ1-4 and V is TRBV4-1; TRBD1 matches at 10 bases. The CDR3 length is 17 residues. Germline V gene sequence: CDR1 MGHRA, CDR2 YSYEKL. J was trimmed by 8 bases and V by 0 bases; bases with no gene match: 9. The CDR3 loop reads CASSQDPPGDRGEKLFF. The CDR3 bases are TGCGCCAGCAGCCAAGATCCGCCGGGGGACAGGGGCGAAAAACTGTTTTTT.

The chain joins TRBV2 to TRBJ2-4; 8 bases agree with TRBD2. CDR1 and CDR2 from the germline V gene are SNHLY and FYNNEI. This CDR3 has 13 amino acids. J gave up 7 bases and V 7 bases, and 6 bases lay outside the gene matches. CDR3 sequence: CASILPGGNIQYF. CDR3 DNA: TGTGCCAGCATTCTACCGGGAGGGAACATTCAGTACTTC.

This clone was observed a single time. The chain has TRBV2 and TRBJ1-5; 7 bases line up with TRBD1. Germline-derived CDR1 and CDR2 are SNHLY and FYNNEI. The CDR3 sequence is 14 residues long. Trimming removed 4 bases from V and 7 bases from J; junction bases left unmatched: 7. CDR3: CASSVQGGGQPQHF. The CDR3 DNA follows: TGTGCCAGCAGTGTGCAAGGGGGCGGACAGCCCCAGCATTTT.

The rearrangement links TRBV11-3 to TRBJ1-1; D is unclear. Per the germline V gene, CDR1 is SGHNT and CDR2 is YENEEA. Trimming cost V 3 bases and J 5 bases, with 7 bases left between them. The CDR3 sequence is 12 residues long. CDR3 in DNA: TGTGCCAGCAGCTTTCGTCAGACTGAAGCTTTCTTT. It encodes CASSFRQTEAFF.

This clone was seen just once. The gene calls are TRBV3-1 (or the pseudogene TRBV3-2) and TRBJ1-6, with unresolved D. The length of the CDR3 is 16 residues. CDR1 is LGHDT and CDR2 is YNNKEL in the germline V gene (reference sequence). Trimming left V 3 bases short and J 9 bases short, with 18 bases between. This CDR3 reads CASSHRKNAIRSPLHF. The CDR3 nucleotides read TGTGCCAGCAGCCACCGAAAGAATGCGATTCGTTCACCCCTCCACTTT.

This chain uses TRBV3-1 (or the pseudogene TRBV3-2) with TRBJ2-1, with 8 bases that match TRBD1. This CDR3 is built from 16 residues. Germline values: CDR1 LGHDT, CDR2 YNNKEL (reference sequence). Unmatched junction bases numbered 5, after V lost 0 bases and J lost 4 bases. In DNA form, the CDR3 reads TGTGCCAGCAGCCAAGAAGCGAGACAGGGGTACAATGAGCAGTTCTTC. Its protein product is CASSQEARQGYNEQFF.

The chain carries TRBV10-3 and TRBJ1-3; 7 bases map to TRBD1. The CDR3 is 15 residues long. Losses at the gene ends were 5 bases for V and 2 bases for J; bases not matched to a gene: 6. The V gene's germline CDR1 is ENHRY and CDR2 SYGVKD. The CDR3 loop reads CAISRQGLAGNTIYF. CDR3 DNA: TGTGCCATCAGTAGACAGGGACTCGCTGGAAACACCATATATTTT.

The chain couples TRBV30 to TRBJ2-7, with 7 positions matching TRBD2. The CDR3 sequence is 13 residues long. From germline, CDR1 is GTSNPN and CDR2 SVGIG (reference sequence). V lost 6 bases to trimming and J lost 3 bases; unmatched junction nucleotides: 8. The CDR3 DNA reads TGTGCCTGCGGAGGGGCGGGGGACTACGAGCAGTACTTC. Translated: CACGGAGDYEQYF.

The chain carries TRBV9 and TRBJ1-4, with 11 bases that match TRBD1. Germline V gene lookup returns CDR1 SGDLS and CDR2 YYNGEE. This CDR3 contains 15 residues. V lost 0 bases, J lost 9 bases, and 4 bases stayed unmatched. The CDR3 DNA is TGTGCCAGCAGCGTAGAGGGGACAGGGGGTCAAAAACTGTTTTTT. Its protein is CASSVEGTGGQKLFF.

V and J are TRBV2 and TRBJ2-1, with a possible D match to TRBD2 (5 bases). Trimming pared 5 bases from V and 5 bases from J, leaving 13 bases between. CDR1 and CDR2 (germline): SNHLY, FYNNEI. CDR3 size: 14 residues. CDR3 in DNA: TGTGCCAGCAGTCGCGGGCATACCGACAATGAGCAGTTCTTC. It encodes CASSRGHTDNEQFF.

This chain joins TRBV27 and TRBJ1-1; no reliable D call. The CDR3 consists of 13 residues. Germline CDR1 is MNHEY and CDR2 is SMNVEV (reference sequence). Trimming removed 5 bases at V and 5 bases at J, with 12 bases between. The CDR3 DNA is TGTGCCAGCAGTATACAAAGGGAGACTGAAGCTTTCTTT. It yields the protein CASSIQRETEAFF.

The chain joins TRBV28 to TRBJ1-5; D uncertain. CDR3 length: 14 residues. With 8 bases removed from V and 4 bases from J, the gap between germline ends came to 15 bases. Germline lookup yields CDR1 MDHEN and CDR2 SYDVKM. The DNA of the CDR3 is TGTGCCAGCCTCATCGCCGGGTCTAATCAGCCCCAGCATTTT. Translation gives CASLIAGSNQPQHF.

V is TRBV27 and J is TRBJ2-1; 12 positions match TRBD2. The J segment lost 4 bases and the V segment lost 3 bases, leaving 1 base of the junction unmatched. Germline CDR1 is MNHEY and CDR2 is SMNVEV (reference sequence). CDR3 length: 15 amino acids. CDR3 sequence reads: CASSLTSGGYNEQFF. CDR3 sequence (DNA): TGTGCCAGCAGTTTGACTAGCGGGGGATACAATGAGCAGTTCTTC.